Shown below are 14 T cell receptor beta chains from a single sample sequenced in a study of cytotoxic CD8 clonotypes in ibrutinib-treated CLL (dated by TCRdb to the early 2020s). Per the publication, the time point label means: roughly 25 months on ibrutinib. The receptor library was made with the immunoSEQ multiplex PCR assay. As stored in TCRdb, this immuneACCESS dataset retains in-frame rearrangements with V and J assigned. A fraction of the clones does not appear; measured against another copy, unresolved V genes explain less than half of the discrepancy, and the remainder lacks a known reason. This sample comprises about 50,000 clones, around three fifths of them detected only once. The biggest ten clones account for approximately 27% of the sample. The specimen was PBMCs, collected after 24 months of ibrutinib treatment. These receptors were obtained from a human donor with chronic lymphocytic leukemia.

This rearrangement joins TRBV6-5 to TRBJ1-1; D is perhaps TRBD1 (5 bases). The CDR3 contains 14 residues. Germline V lookup: CDR1 MNHEY, CDR2 SVGAGI. Trimming left V 2 bases short and J 1 base short, with 8 bases between. CDR3 DNA sequence: TGTGCCAGCAGTTACCGGACATGGAACACTGAAGCTTTCTTT. Translated: CASSYRTWNTEAFF.

This chain joins TRBV5-1 and TRBJ2-7; 9 nucleotides match TRBD1. The CDR3 is made up of 15 amino acids. Germline V lookup: CDR1 SGHRS, CDR2 YFSETQ. The V segment lost 4 bases and the J segment 4 bases; nucleotides outside the gene matches: 9. The CDR3 loop is CASSKGQGRSYEQYF. In DNA form, the CDR3 reads TGCGCCAGCAGCAAAGGACAGGGGCGCTCATACGAGCAGTACTTC.

This clone was counted many times. The chain has TRBV4-1 and TRBJ2-6; D is unclear. Germline CDR1 reads MGHRA; CDR2 reads YSYEKL. The CDR3 runs 20 residues. V was trimmed by 0 bases and J by 0 bases, leaving 18 bases between them. CDR3 protein: CASSQDSRTYSTSGANVLTF. The DNA of the CDR3 is TGCGCCAGCAGCCAAGATTCTCGGACGTACTCCACCTCTGGGGCCAACGTCCTGACTTTC.

This clone has just a few counts. The V and J genes are TRBV6-1 and TRBJ2-3; 10 nucleotides line up with TRBD2. In germline, CDR1 is MNHNS, CDR2 SASEGT. V dropped 4 bases and J dropped 3; count of bases not matched to a gene: 7. This CDR3 is 16 amino acids long. In DNA, the CDR3 is TGTGCCAGCAGTGGCCTCAGCGGGGGGGCGACAGATACGCAGTATTTT. Amino acid sequence: CASSGLSGGATDTQYF.

This clone was observed a few times. The chain is built from TRBV5-4 and TRBJ2-7, with D perhaps matching TRBD2 (5 bases). V was shortened by 3 bases and J by 5 bases, with 12 bases between the two germline ends. Germline V gives CDR1 SGHNT, CDR2 YYREEE (reference sequence). The CDR3 has 13 amino acids. The CDR3 nucleotides read TGTGCCAGCAGCTCGTTCGGGGTCGACGAGCAGTACTTC. This translates into CASSSFGVDEQYF. Together with reference TRBV5-4 and TRBJ2-7, the CDR3 gives the full variable domain: ETGVTQSPTHLIKTRGQQVTLRCSSQSGHNTVSWYQQALGQGPQFIFQYYREEENGRGNFPPRFSGLQFPNYSSELNVNALELDDSALYLCASSSFGVDEQYFGPGTRLTVT.

V is TRBV6-1 and J is TRBJ1-5; D unresolved. The CDR3 loop spans 15 amino acids. V gave up 6 bases and J gave up 5 bases, with 17 bases separating them. The germline CDR1 and CDR2 sequences are MNHNS and SASEGT. The chain's CDR3 is CASRNIVGVDQPQHF. The DNA of the CDR3 is TGTGCCAGCAGGAACATCGTCGGAGTCGATCAGCCCCAGCATTTT.

A single count supports this clone. The chain combines TRBV6-4 with TRBJ1-2; D remains unclear. This CDR3 comprises 12 residues. Trimming took off 2 bases at V and 8 bases at J, with 9 bases between the two ends. Per germline, CDR1 MRHNA and CDR2 SNTAGT. CDR3 in DNA: TGTGCCAGCAGTGACAGGGCCGGCGGCTACACCTTC. As protein: CASSDRAGGYTF.

The chain joins TRBV2 to TRBJ1-1; D gene ambiguous. The V gene's germline CDR1 is SNHLY and CDR2 FYNNEI. The V end was cut by 1 base, the J end by 1 base, with 7 bases between. The CDR3 runs 14 residues. The CDR3 DNA reads TGTGCCAGCAGTGAAGGGCACGAGAACACTGAAGCTTTCTTT. Protein: CASSEGHENTEAFF.

The chain employs TRBV7-2 and TRBJ2-7; perhaps TRBD1 as D (6 bases). The germline V and J ends were trimmed by 5 bases and 2 bases, with 16 bases remaining between them. Germline V gene sequence: CDR1 SGHTA, CDR2 FQGNSA. There are 15 residues in the CDR3. The CDR3 DNA reads as TGTGCCAGCAGCGCCTATCAGGGGCCACCCTACGAGCAGTACTTC. It specifies CASSAYQGPPYEQYF.

Only a few counts were recorded for this clone. Here the CDR3 reads CASSAELGARFEQYF. In DNA, the CDR3 is TGTGCCAGCAGCGCCGAGTTAGGGGCGCGATTCGAGCAGTACTTC. The V call is TRBV9, the J call TRBJ2-7, with a weak D call TRBD1 (5 bases). Germline CDR1 SGDLS, CDR2 YYNGEE. Trimming shortened V by 3 bases and J by 6 bases, and 19 bases separated the two germline ends. The CDR3 totals 15 residues.

V usage is TRBV6-1 and J usage is TRBJ1-1; D might be TRBD1 (5 bases). Germline CDR1 reads MNHNS; CDR2 reads SASEGT. V dropped 7 bases and J dropped 8 bases, with 20 bases sitting between them. The CDR3 consists of 14 residues. CDR3 nucleotide sequence: TGTGCCAGCATGTACCCATTTGGGGGAGGGGAAGCTTTCTTT. It codes for CASMYPFGGGEAFF.

V is TRBV6-5 and J is TRBJ2-1, with TRBD1 matching 7 bases. The length of the CDR3 is 15 residues. The junction had 11 bases not matched to a gene; V was cut back by 5 bases and J by 7 bases. Germline values: CDR1 MNHEY, CDR2 SVGAGI. CDR3 bases: TGTGCCAGCAGTCTACAGGGGCCATACGGGAATGAGCAGTTCTTC. Residues: CASSLQGPYGNEQFF.

The chain employs TRBV13 and TRBJ1-1, with no clear D. Germline V gene data show CDR1 as PRHDT and CDR2 as FYEKMQ (reference sequence). CDR3 length equals 13 residues. Trimming removed 2 bases at V and 5 bases at J, with 9 bases between. Here the CDR3 reads CASSLPLGTEAFF. In nucleotides, the CDR3 is TGTGCCAGCAGCTTACCCCTGGGGACTGAAGCTTTCTTT.

This clone was recorded once. The chain is built from TRBV6-5 and TRBJ2-7, with TRBD1 as a possible D gene (6 bases). Germline-derived CDR1 and CDR2 are MNHEY and SVGAGI. The CDR3 is 15 amino acids. The V end lost 5 bases, the J end lost 0 bases, and 14 bases lay between the germline ends. The chain's CDR3 is CASSRPSTGSYEQYF. CDR3 DNA sequence: TGTGCCAGCAGTAGGCCCTCGACAGGCTCCTACGAGCAGTACTTC.